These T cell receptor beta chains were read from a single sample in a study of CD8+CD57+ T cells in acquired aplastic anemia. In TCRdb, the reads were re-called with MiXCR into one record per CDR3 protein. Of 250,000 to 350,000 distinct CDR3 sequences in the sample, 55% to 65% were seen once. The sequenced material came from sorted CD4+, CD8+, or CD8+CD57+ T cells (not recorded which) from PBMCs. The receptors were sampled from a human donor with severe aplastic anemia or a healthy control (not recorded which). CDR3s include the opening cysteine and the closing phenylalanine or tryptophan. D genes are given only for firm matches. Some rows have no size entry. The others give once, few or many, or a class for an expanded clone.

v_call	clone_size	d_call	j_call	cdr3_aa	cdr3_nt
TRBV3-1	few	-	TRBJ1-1	CASGQTTEAFF	TGTGCCAGCGGACAGACCACTGAAGCTTTCTTT
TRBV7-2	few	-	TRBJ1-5	CASSLVDTQPQHF	TGTGCCAGCAGCTTAGTCGACACCCAACCCCAGCATTTT
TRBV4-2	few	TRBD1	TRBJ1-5	CASSQAGGLGNQPQHF	TGTGCCAGCAGCCAAGCAGGGGGCCTGGGCAATCAGCCCCAGCATTTT
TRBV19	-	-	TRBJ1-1	CASQRGVTEAFF	TGTGCCAGTCAGCGGGGTGTAACTGAAGCTTTCTTT
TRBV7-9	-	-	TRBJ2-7	CASSLYGGGPYEQYF	TGTGCCAGCAGCTTATACGGCGGAGGGCCCTACGAGCAGTACTTC
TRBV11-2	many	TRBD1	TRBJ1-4	CASSSLVGTGDRKLFF	TGTGCCAGCAGTTCCCTGGTCGGGACAGGGGATCGAAAACTGTTTTTT
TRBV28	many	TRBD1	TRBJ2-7	CASLSGGRGYEQYF	TGTGCCAGCCTTTCTGGTGGCAGGGGGTACGAGCAGTACTTC
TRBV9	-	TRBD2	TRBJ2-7	CASLGYSGSSYEQYF	TGTGCCAGTTTAGGCTATAGCGGGAGCTCCTACGAGCAGTACTTC
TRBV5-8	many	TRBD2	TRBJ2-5	CASSKRDLTETQYF	TGTGCCAGCAGCAAGCGGGACTTGACGGAGACCCAGTACTTC
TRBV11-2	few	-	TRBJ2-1	CASSFRGLTGYNEQFF	TGTGCCAGCAGCTTTAGGGGACTCACAGGGTACAATGAGCAGTTCTTC
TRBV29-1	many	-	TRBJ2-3	CSGTTGSGTDTQYF	TGCAGCGGGACTACAGGGAGTGGCACAGATACGCAGTATTTT
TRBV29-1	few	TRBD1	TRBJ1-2	CSVVPGTGNGYTF	TGCAGCGTGGTACCCGGGACAGGGAATGGCTACACCTTC
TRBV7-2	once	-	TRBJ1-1	CASSQQGRATEAFF	TGTGCCAGCAGCCAACAGGGACGGGCCACTGAAGCTTTCTTT
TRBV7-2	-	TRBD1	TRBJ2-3	CASSVGQDSSTDTQYF	TGTGCCAGCAGCGTCGGACAGGACAGTAGCACAGATACGCAGTATTTT
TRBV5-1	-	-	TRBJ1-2	CASSLEGNDGYTF	TGCGCCAGCAGCTTGGAGGGGAATGATGGCTACACCTTC
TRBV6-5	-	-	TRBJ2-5	CASSPGEETQYF	TGTGCCAGCAGCCCGGGGGAAGAGACCCAGTACTTC
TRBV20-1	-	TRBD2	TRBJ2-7	CSARGLAGGNYEQYF	TGCAGTGCTAGAGGACTAGCGGGGGGGAACTACGAGCAGTACTTC
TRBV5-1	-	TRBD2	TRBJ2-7	CASKGLGYEQYF	TGCGCCAGCAAAGGACTAGGCTACGAGCAGTACTTC
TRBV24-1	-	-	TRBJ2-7	CASSFNGNYEQYF	TGTGCCAGCAGCTTTAACGGAAACTACGAGCAGTACTTC
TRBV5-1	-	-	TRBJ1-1	CASSPQGGDTEAFF	TGCGCCAGCAGCCCCCAGGGAGGGGACACTGAAGCTTTCTTT
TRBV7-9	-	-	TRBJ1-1	CASSLLQGENTEAFF	TGTGCCAGCAGCCTTTTACAGGGCGAGAACACTGAAGCTTTCTTT
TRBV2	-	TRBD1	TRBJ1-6	CAIQDRGNSPLHF	TGTGCCATCCAGGACAGGGGGAATTCACCCCTCCACTTT
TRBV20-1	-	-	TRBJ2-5	CSAPGTFQETQYF	TGCAGTGCACCCGGGACATTTCAAGAGACCCAGTACTTC
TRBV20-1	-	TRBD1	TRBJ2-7	CSAKDRGAWYEQYF	TGCAGCGCTAAGGACAGGGGGGCATGGTACGAGCAGTACTTC
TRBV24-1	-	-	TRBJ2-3	CATSDPFASTDTQYF	TGTGCCACCAGTGATCCGTTCGCTAGCACAGATACGCAGTATTTT
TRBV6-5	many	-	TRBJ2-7	CASSYSRRGSYEQYF	TGTGCCAGCAGTTACTCGCGTAGGGGCTCCTACGAGCAGTACTTC
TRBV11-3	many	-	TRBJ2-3	CASSFAGSTDTQYF	TGTGCCAGCAGCTTTGCGGGGAGCACAGATACGCAGTATTTT